This paragraph covers one T cell receptor beta chain sequence. What it binds is unknown. These data come from a study of shared clonotypes between healthy human individuals. Overall study context: There were three CD4 naive, three CD4 memory, two CD8 naive and one CD8 memory plates per donor. Study-wide results and caveats: Generally, naive subsets (rather than memory subsets) showed larger estimated richness. Shared clonotypes across all four donors exceeded non-shared ones in generation probability.

The protocol was immunoSEQ multiplex PCR, while the TCRdb copy is restricted to in-frame clones and leaves out a portion. The sample consists of millions of clones, 85% to 95% of them appearing once. Naive CD8 cells comprised CD45RO-negative, CCR7-positively selected cells, excluding terminally differentiated effector memory CD45RA+ cells. Nashville, Tennessee was home to all donors, each a Caucasian adult. Germline CDR1 and CDR2: SGHRS and YFSETQ. The CDR3 contains 15 residues. The ends lost 4 bases at V and 5 bases at J; junction bases unmatched: 7. Sequencing was done on a sample of naive CD8+ T cells from PBMCs. V and J are TRBV5-1 and TRBJ2-4; 9 bases map to TRBD1. The TCR originated in a man aged 18 to 30 in good health. Some clones in this sample may be carry-over from other donors' samples. CDR3 amino acids: CASSARQGVENIQYF. CDR3 nucleotides: TGCGCCAGCAGCGCCCGACAGGGGGTAGAAAACATTCAGTACTTC.